This TCR beta chain was captured by sequencing in a study of blood T cells in healthy people across ages. It was with a sample-barcoded 5' primer and a J-beta primer mix that a second PCR of roughly 6 to 11 cycles was run. A 12-random-nucleotide template-switch adaptor tagged each cDNA molecule. One entry per CDR3 protein results from TCRdb running MiXCR on the 5' RACE reads. The sample holds about 930,000 distinct CDR3 sequences, 25% to 35% seen once. In regard to this clonotype: What it recognizes is unknown.

Study-wide findings and caveats: Estimates of total diversity, which came from one million sequenced T cells, were considered to be underestimates.

The CDR3 loop spans 14 amino acids. Trimming stripped 7 bases from V and 3 bases from J, with 16 bases between. Germline V gene data show CDR1 as MRHNA and CDR2 as SNTAGT. These data also formed part of another study, on T cells of mothers and their children. That report adds: Versus unrelated pairs, overlap was slightly higher in related mother-child pairs, without reaching significance.

This sequence was found in a woman in her 40s in good health. The rearrangement joins TRBV6-4 to TRBJ2-7; unclear D gene. Sequencing was done on a sample of blood. The CDR3 is CASNPGLRRYEQYF. In DNA, the CDR3 is TGTGCCAGCAACCCGGGCCTAAGACGCTACGAGCAGTACTTC.